The clone carrying this TCR beta chain was detected once. This sample is part of a study of blood T cell repertoires in COVID-19. Here immunoSEQ multiplex PCR was the method, and the copy in TCRdb shows in-frame clones only, minus some. Counted here are over 200,000 clones, approximately 83% occurring once; the ten biggest clones make up 4% to 5.5%. The CDR3 is made up of 17 amino acids. V shed 3 bases, J shed 10 bases, and the junction held 16 bases outside the gene matches. Germline assignment: CDR1 KGHSH and CDR2 LQKENI. The TCR sequence derives from a man in his fifties with active or convalescent COVID-19. Material for sequencing was peripheral blood. The chain carries TRBV18 and TRBJ2-2; TRBD1 matches at 8 bases. The CDR3 coding sequence is TGTGCCAGCTCACCTCTTTACGAACTCAGGGGGCCAGTGGAGCTGTTTTTT. Translated: CASSPLYELRGPVELFF. The full variable domain, completed using reference TRBV18 and TRBJ2-2, is NAGVMQNPRHLVRRRGQEARLRCSPMKGHSHVYWYRQLPEEGLKFMVYLQKENIIDESGMPKERFSAEFPKEGPSILRIQQVVRGDSAAYFCASSPLYELRGPVELFFGEGSRLTVL.